Below are 3 T cell receptor beta chains sequenced from a single sample in a study of blood T cell repertoires in COVID-19. TCRdb's table, derived via immunoSEQ multiplex PCR, lists solely in-frame clones and lacks some. The sample records approximately 98,000 clones, 88% being singletons. What was sequenced was peripheral blood. The receptors here all came from a human donor in a cohort sampled during active COVID-19.

V usage is TRBV6-5 and J usage is TRBJ2-3, with D unresolved. Trimming removed 0 bases at V and 0 bases at J, with 7 bases between. CDR3 length: 15 amino acids. In germline, CDR1 is MNHEY, CDR2 SVGAGI. The CDR3 spells CASSYSGLSTDTQYF. DNA for the CDR3: TGTGCCAGCAGTTACTCGGGCCTGAGCACAGATACGCAGTATTTT.

The V and J genes are TRBV21-1 and TRBJ1-5; the table's D call of TRBD1 was not tested on the DNA. TRBV21-1 corresponds to a pseudogene. The CDR3 consists of 20 residues. CDR3: CASSTRRAGGRYVGNQPQHF. The CDR3 coding sequence is TGTGCCAGCAGCACCCGACGGGCAGGGGGCAGGTATGTTGGCAATCAGCCCCAGCATTTT.

This clone showed up just once. The chain couples TRBV5-1 to TRBJ2-3, with 11 bases identical to TRBD2. Trimming cost V 4 bases and J 4 bases; bases outside gene matches: 5. This CDR3 comprises 15 residues. The germline gives CDR1 SGHRS, CDR2 YFSETQ. This CDR3 reads CASSGTSGPPDTQYF. For the CDR3, the DNA is TGCGCCAGCAGCGGGACTAGCGGACCTCCAGATACGCAGTATTTT.